This TCR beta chain was identified in a study of cytomegalovirus exposure and HLA in healthy donors (dated by TCRdb to about 2017). Study-wide context: A later analysis indicated that the 90 to 150 validation repertoires were generated on the platform also employed for the 666 repertoires of the first cohort. High-throughput TCR immunosequencing, statistical association of individual TCRs with disease status, and machine learning were combined to predict cytomegalovirus infection status. In addition to the first cohort of approximately 650 subjects, a separate validation cohort of over 90 different subjects was used. The study aimed to test whether signatures of past pathogen exposure could be identified by cataloging public T cell receptors.

Libraries came from the immunoSEQ multiplex PCR assay. Turning to the authors' computational methods: A statistical classification framework was built for diagnosing cytomegalovirus status from the catalog of TCR beta chain sequences. Sourced from immuneACCESS, this table was stored by TCRdb with only in-frame sequences that have V and J called. A share of the clones is absent; for the studies checked, an unresolved V gene accounts for under half, and the remainder has no known explanation. V and J calls plus clone size are reproduced from that table; the DNA served to infer D and trimming. The sample table shows about 150,000 clones, and around 83% are seen once. In total, the top ten clones hold approximately 2% of the sample. What the work shows at the level of the full study, not this receptor alone: A few of the identified cytomegalovirus-associated TCR beta chains were confirmed in vitro to be specific for cytomegalovirus antigens. The study listed 164 TCR beta chains as associated with cytomegalovirus. While some public TCRs were present in many individuals, most TCR sequences turned up only very rarely across donors. The classifier was reported to diagnose cytomegalovirus status with high specificity and sensitivity in both the original cohort and the validation cohort. According to the authors, the approach could potentially be generalized to other disease states and immunological phenotypes. The validation cohort had no HLA typing available for a later analysis, so co-occurrence within that cohort was assessed over all 130 or so repertoires. Subsequent analysis determined that TCRs grouped into clusters in the first cohort also showed a tendency toward co-occurrence across the roughly 110 validation repertoires, and approximately 94% of cluster scores exceeded 0.

The donors were included in the validation cohort of over a hundred subjects, a group kept apart from the approximately 700-subject first cohort. The CDR3 goes from the cysteine to the phenylalanine over 19 residues. Only CDR3 DNA is held: 57 bases, read in frame from base 1. Looking up the germline V gene (reference sequence) yields CDR1 MNHEY and CDR2 SMNVEV. Cut back by 3 bases and 5 bases, the V and J ends lie 27 bases apart. Concerning this clone: Its antigen is unknown. Base qualities were left out, and no much larger clone turns up one base away.

The source material was PBMCs. The rearrangement joined TRBV27 to TRBJ2-3; perhaps TRBD2 is the D gene, with 5 bases matching. The sequence was collected from a human donor in good health. The encoded CDR3 is CASSFLTTTNPRNRDTQYF. The sequence in DNA is TGTGCCAGCAGTTTTTTAACCACGACTAACCCGAGAAACCGAGATACGCAGTATTTT.